At least ten counts were recorded for the clone carrying this T cell receptor beta chain. As yet, its antigen is unknown. The study tagged each TCR cDNA molecule with a unique molecular identifier. Each CDR3 protein is one row after TCRdb ran MiXCR on the 5' RACE reads. This table has 9,500 to 12,000 distinct CDR3 sequences, around 8% appearing once. The sample comes from a study of spatial heterogeneity in lung cancer. Study overall: There were consistently more beta-chain sequences detected than alpha-chain sequences.

From germline, CDR1 is SNHLY and CDR2 FYNNEI. The CDR3 has 13 residues. Trimming removed 6 bases at V and 0 bases at J, with 9 bases between. Documented time point: sample taken at primary tumor resection. A total of about 73 untreated early-stage non-small cell lung cancer patients served as donors. Extraction of whole RNA from tumor, nontumor lung or frozen PBMC preceded unsorted sequencing. Whole-study results and caveats: The number of expanded tumor alpha and beta chains correlated with mutation number.

The sample was lung tumor tissue, taken at surgery. The chain joins TRBV2 to TRBJ2-7; maybe TRBD2 (5 bases). The sequence came from a female donor with early-stage non-small cell lung cancer. CDR3 loop: CASRPGSSYEQYF. The CDR3 DNA sequence: TGTGCCAGCAGGCCGGGGAGCTCCTACGAGCAGTACTTC.